Listed below are T cell receptor beta chains from one sample, sequenced in a study of blood T cell dynamics during melanoma immunotherapy. The assay was immunoSEQ multiplex PCR, and TCRdb's table has in-frame clones only and misses some. The sample records a few thousand clones, around 85% being singletons. The sequences come from blood, collected from a patient treated with checkpoint blockade. These receptors all come from a human donor with melanoma. Each CDR3 is given with its conserved first and last residue. The D gene is left open where the match is weak. Clone size is stated in some rows and not others, as once, few, many or a class when expanded.

TRBD2	TRBV5-1	TRBJ2-7	-	TGCGCCAGCAGCTCGGAACTAGCGGGAGATTCCTTCGCTTACGAGCAGTACTTC	CASSSELAGDSFAYEQYF
-	TRBV4-3	TRBJ2-3	-	TGCGCCAGCAGCCAAGATAGTGGGGGTGGCACAGATACGCAGTATTTT	CASSQDSGGGTDTQYF
-	TRBV7-9	TRBJ2-7	-	TGTGCCAGCAGCCTGTCGACCTACGAGCAGTACTTC	CASSLSTYEQYF
-	TRBV4-3	TRBJ2-4	-	TGCGCCAGCAGCCAAGGGATAACAGATACTAATACCAAAAACATTCAGTACTTC	CASSQGITDTNTKNIQYF
-	TRBV21-1	TRBJ2-1	-	TGTGCCGGCAATGAGCAGTTCTTC	CAGNEQFF
TRBD2	TRBV18	TRBJ2-1	-	TGTGCCAGCTCAACTCTAGCGGGGGGGTACAATGAGCAGTTCTTC	CASSTLAGGYNEQFF
-	TRBV7-9	TRBJ1-3	-	TGTGCCAGCAGCTTGACAGTCTTTCTCTCTGGAAACACCATATATTTT	CASSLTVFLSGNTIYF
-	TRBV7-2	TRBJ1-4	-	TGTGCCAGCAGCGTCGGTCCGACGGAAAAACTGTTTTTT	CASSVGPTEKLFF
-	TRBV7-3	TRBJ2-1	-	TGTGCCAGCAGCTTAACGTTAAGCGGTTTTTACAATGAGCAGTTCTTC	CASSLTLSGFYNEQFF
-	TRBV4-3	TRBJ2-7	-	TGCGCCAGCAGCCAAGGGCAAGGTGGGACCTACGAGCAGTACTTC	CASSQGQGGTYEQYF
-	TRBV29-1	TRBJ2-5	-	TGCAGCGTTGCTTGGTCTAGGTTCGGGGAGACCCAGTACTTC	CSVAWSRFGETQYF
TRBD2	TRBV5-1	TRBJ2-6	-	TGCGCCAGCAGCCCTACGGGAGGCAGCTCTGGGGCCAACGTCCTGACTTTC	CASSPTGGSSGANVLTF
TRBD2	TRBV4-3	TRBJ2-7	-	TGCGCCAGCAGCCTACTAGCGGCAAGCTCCTACGAGCAGTACTTC	CASSLLAASSYEQYF
TRBD1	TRBV4-2	TRBJ1-5	-	TGTGCCAGCAGGGACGGGACAGGCTATCAGCCCCAGCATTTT	CASRDGTGYQPQHF
TRBD2	TRBV30	TRBJ2-7	-	TGTGCCTGGAGTCTAGCGGGAGTATCCTACGAGCAGTACTTC	CAWSLAGVSYEQYF
-	TRBV7-3	TRBJ2-1	-	TGTGCCAGCAGCCCAGACTGGTACAATGAGCAGTTCTTC	CASSPDWYNEQFF
TRBD2	TRBV5-1	TRBJ2-7	-	TGCGCCAGCAGCTTGTCCACTAGCGGGGGATTTTACGAGCAGTACTTC	CASSLSTSGGFYEQYF
-	TRBV2	TRBJ2-7	-	TGTGCCAGCAGTGAACTGATTAGCTCCTACGAGCAGTACTTC	CASSELISSYEQYF
-	TRBV11-3	TRBJ1-2	few	TGTGCCAGCAGCTTAGTTGGGGTTGAAGACTATGGCTACACCTTC	CASSLVGVEDYGYTF
-	TRBV11-3	TRBJ2-1	-	TGCGCCAGCAGCCAAGGCTGGTATTCGGGCAATGAGCAGTTCTTC	CASSQGWYSGNEQFF
TRBD2	TRBV7-9	TRBJ2-1	-	TGTGCCAGCAGCTCCGGGACTAGCGGGAGGGGGTATGAGCAGTTCTTC	CASSSGTSGRGYEQFF
TRBD1	TRBV5-1	TRBJ1-6	-	TGCGCCAGCAGCTACGGGACAGGGGGAACCAATTCACCCCTCCACTTT	CASSYGTGGTNSPLHF
-	TRBV7-3	TRBJ2-1	-	TGTGCCAGCAGCATTGAAGGGACCCCCGGGGAGAATGAGCAGTTCTTC	CASSIEGTPGENEQFF
-	TRBV4-2	TRBJ1-5	-	TGTGCCAGCAGCCAAGATTTAGCACAGTTAAGCAATCAGCCCCAGCATTTT	CASSQDLAQLSNQPQHF
TRBD1	TRBV12-5	TRBJ1-2	-	TGTGCTAGTGGTATTGACAGGGTAGGTGGCTACACCTTC	CASGIDRVGGYTF
-	TRBV6-5	TRBJ2-1	-	TGTGCCAGCACCCCCCGGCCAGCGTGGGATGAGCAGTTCTTC	CASTPRPAWDEQFF
-	TRBV2	TRBJ1-1	-	TGTGCCACCACGGGGCATCAATGGAACACTGAAGCTTTCTTT	CATTGHQWNTEAFF
-	TRBV21-1	TRBJ1-1	-	TGTGCCAGCAGCAGGAAGGACAGGGGAACTTTAGCTTTCTTT	CASSRKDRGTLAFF
TRBD1	TRBV11-3	TRBJ2-7	-	TGTGCCAGCAGCTCGACAGGGTACGAGCAGTACTTC	CASSSTGYEQYF
-	TRBV5-1	TRBJ1-2	-	TGCGCCAGCAGCTTGGAGTCTACTAACTATGGCTACACCTTC	CASSLESTNYGYTF
TRBD1	TRBV6-4	TRBJ1-2	few	TGTGCCAGCAGCGCAGGGGACAGGGGCTATGGCTACACCTTC	CASSAGDRGYGYTF
-	TRBV5-1	TRBJ2-1	-	TGCGCCAGCAGCTTAACCAGCTACAATGAGCAGTTCTTC	CASSLTSYNEQFF
TRBD1	TRBV10-3	TRBJ2-7	-	TGTGCCATCAGTTACCTCGGGACAGACTACGAGCAGTACTTC	CAISYLGTDYEQYF
-	TRBV7-2	TRBJ1-5	few	TGTGCCAGCAGCTTAGTAGGGACTAATAATCAGCCCCAGCATTTT	CASSLVGTNNQPQHF
TRBD1	TRBV5-1	TRBJ1-1	-	TGCGCCAGCAGCTTAAGAGGGACAGCAACCGTGAACACTGAAGCTTTCTTT	CASSLRGTATVNTEAFF
TRBD2	TRBV27	TRBJ2-3	-	TGTGCCAGCACGAAGTTTGCGGGAGGCAGGGCAGATACGCAGTATTTT	CASTKFAGGRADTQYF
-	TRBV2	TRBJ1-1	-	TGTGCCAGCCCGACTAGACGAACGGGCACTGAAGCTTTCTTT	CASPTRRTGTEAFF
TRBD1	TRBV7-8	TRBJ1-2	-	TGTGCCAGCAGCTTAGCGGTCGGGACAGGGGTTGTCTATGGCTACACCTTC	CASSLAVGTGVVYGYTF
-	TRBV4-3	TRBJ1-2	-	TGCGCCAGCAGCCATACACAGGGAGAGTTCGGCTACACCTTC	CASSHTQGEFGYTF
-	TRBV19	TRBJ2-3	-	TGTGCCACCACCGTGGGGGGTAGTACAGATACGCAGTATTTT	CATTVGGSTDTQYF
-	TRBV5-5	TRBJ2-2	-	TGTGCCAGCTCCCGGGGTGGGGTCGCCGGGGAGCTGTTTTTT	CASSRGGVAGELFF
TRBD1	TRBV6-6	TRBJ2-2	-	TGTGCCAGCAGAGGGACAGGGCTAAACACCGGGGAGCTGTTTTTT	CASRGTGLNTGELFF
TRBD1	TRBV7-2	TRBJ1-2	-	TGTGCCAGCAGCTCCAGCCCGGGACAGGGTAACTATGGCTACACCTTC	CASSSSPGQGNYGYTF
-	TRBV5-4	TRBJ2-1	-	TGTGCCAGCAGCGAATACAATGAGCAGTTCTTC	CASSEYNEQFF
-	TRBV7-9	TRBJ2-7	-	TGTGCCAGCAGCCTCACTAGCTCCTACGAGCAGTACTTC	CASSLTSSYEQYF
-	TRBV9	TRBJ2-6	-	TGTGCCAGCAGCGTAAATGAAGCCGGGGCCAACGTCCTGACTTTC	CASSVNEAGANVLTF
TRBD1	TRBV5-1	TRBJ2-3	-	TGCGCCAGCAGCCAGGGACAGGGTGTCCCAGATACGCAGTATTTT	CASSQGQGVPDTQYF
TRBD2	TRBV6-1	TRBJ2-3	-	TGTGCCAGCAGGCATCGGGGGGAGCGGACAGATACGCAGTATTTT	CASRHRGERTDTQYF
-	TRBV10-3	TRBJ2-6	-	TGTGCCATCAGACAGTCACCCAGCTCTGGGGCCAACGTCCTGACTTTC	CAIRQSPSSGANVLTF
-	TRBV19	TRBJ2-2	-	TGTGCCAGTAGTACCGGGACTTCCCGGACTTTGTTTTTT	CASSTGTSRTLFF
TRBD2	TRBV29-1	TRBJ2-5	-	TGCAGCTCTACCGGGGGGAGGGAGACCCAGTACTTC	CSSTGGRETQYF
-	TRBV19	TRBJ2-7	-	TGTGCCAGTAGTCCCGCTGGGGGGGCAGGGCCCCCCTACGAGCAGTACTTC	CASSPAGGAGPPYEQYF